This TCR beta chain was documented in a study of blood T cell repertoires in COVID-19. Turning to the study itself: COVID-19 samples, acute and convalescent, were from the United States, Italy and Spain. PBMCs, B-cell-depleted T cells, or T cells were the source of the cDNA or gDNA that made up the material.

The junction had 3 bases not matched to a gene; V was cut back by 1 base and J by 4 bases. This CDR3 is 15 amino acids long. Germline lookup yields CDR1 MNHEY and CDR2 SVGEGT. Patients from Seattle were sampled longitudinally, starting during active infection. Original handling: Reference gene primer amplification in the assay estimated nucleated cell counts. Clones were sequenced by immunoSEQ multiplex PCR, and TCRdb holds only the in-frame ones, with some missing. V and J calls and clone size are as listed in that table; D and trimming were resolved from the DNA. Of 130,000 to 150,000 clones detected, 70% to 80% appear once; the ten largest clones hold roughly 5.2%.

What was sequenced was peripheral blood. This receptor was taken from a woman in her 70s with COVID-19, enrolled during active disease. The rearrangement joins TRBV6-2 or TRBV6-3 to TRBJ1-2; 10 bases match TRBD1. CDR3 nucleotide sequence: TGTGCCAGCAGTTACTGGACAGGGGGAGGCTATGGCTACACCTTC. Its protein is CASSYWTGGGYGYTF.